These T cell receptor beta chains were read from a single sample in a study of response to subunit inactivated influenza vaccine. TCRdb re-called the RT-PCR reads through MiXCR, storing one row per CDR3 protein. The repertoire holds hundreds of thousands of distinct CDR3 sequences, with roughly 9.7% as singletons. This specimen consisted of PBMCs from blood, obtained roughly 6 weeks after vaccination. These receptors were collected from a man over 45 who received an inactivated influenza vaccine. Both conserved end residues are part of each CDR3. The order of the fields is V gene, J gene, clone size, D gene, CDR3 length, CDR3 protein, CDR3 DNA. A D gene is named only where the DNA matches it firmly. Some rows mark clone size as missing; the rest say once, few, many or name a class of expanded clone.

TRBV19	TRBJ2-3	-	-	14	CASSVMGGTDTQYF	TGTGCCAGTAGTGTGATGGGGGGAACAGATACGCAGTATTTT
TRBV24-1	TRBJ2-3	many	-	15	CATSDSPPGTDTQYF	TGTGCCACCAGTGATTCCCCCCCCGGCACAGATACGCAGTATTTT
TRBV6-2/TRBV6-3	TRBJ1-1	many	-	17	CASSYDYGRGGLTEAFF	TGTGCCAGCAGTTACGATTACGGTCGAGGGGGATTGACTGAAGCTTTCTTT
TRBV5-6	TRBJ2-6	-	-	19	CASSLIGGRAASGANVLTF	TGTGCCAGCAGCTTGATCGGCGGCAGGGCGGCCTCTGGGGCCAACGTCCTGACTTTC
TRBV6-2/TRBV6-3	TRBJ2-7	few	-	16	CASSSALWESSYEQYF	TGTGCCAGCAGCTCCGCGCTCTGGGAAAGCTCCTACGAGCAGTACTTC
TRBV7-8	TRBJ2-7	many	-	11	CASSDTYEQYF	TGTGCCAGCAGCGACACCTACGAGCAGTACTTC
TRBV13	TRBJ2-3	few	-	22	CASSLSSISGRRGFEKADTQYF	TGTGCCAGCAGCCTAAGCTCCATCTCAGGTCGGAGGGGGTTCGAGAAAGCAGATACGCAGTATTTT
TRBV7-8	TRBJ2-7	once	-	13	CASSLNYQDEQYF	TGTGCCAGCAGCTTAAATTATCAGGACGAGCAGTACTTC
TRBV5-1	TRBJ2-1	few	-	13	CASSFKGSNEQFF	TGCGCCAGCAGCTTTAAGGGGTCCAATGAGCAGTTCTTC
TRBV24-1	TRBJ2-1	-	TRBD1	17	CATSDQNRGKLHNEQFF	TGTGCCACCAGTGACCAGAACAGGGGAAAGCTCCACAATGAGCAGTTCTTC
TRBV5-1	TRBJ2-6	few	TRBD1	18	CASSVGTGLRRGANVLTF	TGCGCCAGCAGCGTCGGGACAGGGCTCCGTCGGGGGGCCAACGTCCTGACTTTC
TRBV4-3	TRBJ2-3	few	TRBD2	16	CASSQDSSGRLDTQYF	TGCGCCAGCAGCCAAGATTCTAGCGGGAGGTTGGATACGCAGTATTTT
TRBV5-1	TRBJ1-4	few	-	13	CASSLEGDEKLFF	TGCGCCAGCAGCTTGGAGGGAGATGAAAAACTGTTTTTT
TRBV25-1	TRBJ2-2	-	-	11	CASSGTQELFF	TGTGCCAGCAGTGGGACGCAGGAGCTGTTTTTT
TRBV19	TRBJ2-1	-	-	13	CATAQSSYNEQFF	TGTGCCACCGCGCAGAGCTCCTACAATGAGCAGTTCTTC
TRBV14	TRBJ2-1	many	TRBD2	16	CASSRMTSGTYNEQFF	TGTGCCAGCAGCCGGATGACTAGCGGAACCTACAATGAGCAGTTCTTC
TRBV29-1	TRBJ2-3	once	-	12	CSVGLAVDTQYF	TGCAGCGTTGGGCTAGCAGTAGATACGCAGTATTTT
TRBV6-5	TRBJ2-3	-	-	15	CASSYSRGDTDTQYF	TGTGCCAGCAGTTACTCGAGGGGGGACACAGATACGCAGTATTTT
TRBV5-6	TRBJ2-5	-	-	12	CASSLVVETQYF	TGTGCCAGCAGCTTGGTGGTGGAGACCCAGTACTTC
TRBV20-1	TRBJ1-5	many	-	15	CSASQGHWGNQPQHF	TGCAGTGCTAGCCAGGGACACTGGGGAAATCAGCCCCAGCATTTT
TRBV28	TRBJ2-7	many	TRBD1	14	CASSPLWTGGEQYF	TGTGCCAGCAGCCCATTATGGACAGGGGGGGAGCAGTACTTC
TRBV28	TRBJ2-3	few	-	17	CASSNLRDLLSTDTQYF	TGTGCCAGCAGTAACCTCCGGGACCTACTCTCCACAGATACGCAGTATTTT
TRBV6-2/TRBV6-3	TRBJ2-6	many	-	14	CASRRDSGANVLTF	TGTGCCAGCAGGAGGGACTCTGGGGCCAACGTCCTGACTTTC
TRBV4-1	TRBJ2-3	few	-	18	CASSHLTRSLLSADTQYF	TGCGCCAGCAGCCACCTAACAAGGTCTTTATTGTCGGCGGATACGCAGTATTTT
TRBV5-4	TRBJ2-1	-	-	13	CASSLSLAGEQFF	TGTGCCAGCAGCTTGTCACTAGCTGGTGAGCAGTTCTTC
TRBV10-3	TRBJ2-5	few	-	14	CAISVQDTKETQYF	TGTGCCATCAGCGTTCAGGACACAAAAGAGACCCAGTACTTC
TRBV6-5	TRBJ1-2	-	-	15	CASSYQGGKDYGYTF	TGTGCCAGCAGTTATCAGGGAGGTAAAGACTATGGCTACACCTTC
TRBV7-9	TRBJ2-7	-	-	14	CASSLDNLNYEQYF	TGTGCCAGCAGCTTAGACAATCTAAACTACGAGCAGTACTTC
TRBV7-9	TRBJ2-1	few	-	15	CASSRGAVSYNEQFF	TGTGCCAGCAGCCGCGGTGCGGTCTCCTACAATGAGCAGTTCTTC
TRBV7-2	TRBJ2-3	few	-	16	CASSLLGPVTTDTQYF	TGTGCCAGCAGCTTACTGGGACCAGTGACCACAGATACGCAGTATTTT
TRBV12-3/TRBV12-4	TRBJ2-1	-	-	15	CASSLAHNSYNEQFF	TGTGCCAGCAGTTTAGCACATAACTCCTACAATGAGCAGTTCTTC
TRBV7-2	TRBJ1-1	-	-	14	CASSLAPEGVGAFF	TGTGCCAGCAGCTTAGCCCCTGAGGGCGTCGGAGCTTTCTTT
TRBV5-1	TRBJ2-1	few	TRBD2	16	CASSFYTSGSRGEQFF	TGCGCCAGCAGCTTTTACACGAGCGGGAGCCGCGGTGAGCAGTTCTTC
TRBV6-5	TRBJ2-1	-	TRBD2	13	CASSYTSGSEQFF	TGTGCCAGCAGTTACACTAGCGGGAGTGAGCAGTTCTTC
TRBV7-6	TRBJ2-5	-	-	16	CASSPIEWGRGETQYF	TGTGCCAGCAGCCCCATTGAGTGGGGGCGAGGGGAGACCCAGTACTTC
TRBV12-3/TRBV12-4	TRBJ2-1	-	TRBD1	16	CASKPHGTGVYNEQFF	TGTGCCAGCAAACCCCACGGGACAGGAGTGTACAATGAGCAGTTCTTC
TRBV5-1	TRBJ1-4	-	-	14	CASCAGTGGEKLFF	TGCGCCAGTTGTGCCGGGACCGGCGGCGAAAAACTGTTTTTT
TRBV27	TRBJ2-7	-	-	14	CASSPEAVSYEQYF	TGTGCCAGCAGCCCGGAGGCTGTCTCCTACGAGCAGTACTTC
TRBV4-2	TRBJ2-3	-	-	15	CASSQENTRTDTQYF	TGTGCCAGCAGCCAAGAGAATACCCGCACAGATACGCAGTATTTT
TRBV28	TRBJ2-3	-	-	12	CASRSPGDTQYF	TGTGCCAGCAGGTCCCCGGGGGATACGCAGTATTTT
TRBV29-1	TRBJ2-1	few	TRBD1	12	CSVRTGFNEQFF	TGCAGCGTCCGGACAGGGTTCAATGAGCAGTTCTTC
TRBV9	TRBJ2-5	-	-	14	CASSVDQLQETQYF	TGTGCCAGCAGCGTAGATCAACTCCAAGAGACCCAGTACTTC
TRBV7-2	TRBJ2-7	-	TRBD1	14	CASSLGQVTYEQYF	TGTGCCAGCAGCTTGGGACAGGTCACCTACGAGCAGTACTTC
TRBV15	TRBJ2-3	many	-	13	CATSTLTADTQYF	TGTGCCACCAGCACCCTCACCGCCGATACGCAGTATTTT
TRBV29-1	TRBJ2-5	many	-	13	CSVDKLTQETQYF	TGCAGCGTTGATAAGCTAACTCAAGAGACCCAGTACTTC
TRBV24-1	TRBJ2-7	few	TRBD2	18	CATSDSGLAGAPSYEQYF	TGTGCCACCAGTGATTCGGGACTAGCGGGAGCACCTTCCTACGAGCAGTACTTC
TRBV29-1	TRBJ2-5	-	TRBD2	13	CSAQRTSGRTQYF	TGCAGCGCCCAGCGCACTAGCGGGAGGACCCAGTACTTC